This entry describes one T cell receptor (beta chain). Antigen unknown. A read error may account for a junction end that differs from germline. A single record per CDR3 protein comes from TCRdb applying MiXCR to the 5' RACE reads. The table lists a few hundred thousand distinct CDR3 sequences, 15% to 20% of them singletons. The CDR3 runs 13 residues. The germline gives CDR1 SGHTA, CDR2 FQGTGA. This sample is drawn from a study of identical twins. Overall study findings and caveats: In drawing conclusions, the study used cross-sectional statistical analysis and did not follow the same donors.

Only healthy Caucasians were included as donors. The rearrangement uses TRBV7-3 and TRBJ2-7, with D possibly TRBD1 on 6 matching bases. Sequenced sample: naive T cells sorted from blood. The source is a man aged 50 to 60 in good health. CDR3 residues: CASSLKAGDERYF. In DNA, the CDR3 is TGTGCCAGCAGCTTAAAGGCAGGGGACGAGCGGTACTTC.